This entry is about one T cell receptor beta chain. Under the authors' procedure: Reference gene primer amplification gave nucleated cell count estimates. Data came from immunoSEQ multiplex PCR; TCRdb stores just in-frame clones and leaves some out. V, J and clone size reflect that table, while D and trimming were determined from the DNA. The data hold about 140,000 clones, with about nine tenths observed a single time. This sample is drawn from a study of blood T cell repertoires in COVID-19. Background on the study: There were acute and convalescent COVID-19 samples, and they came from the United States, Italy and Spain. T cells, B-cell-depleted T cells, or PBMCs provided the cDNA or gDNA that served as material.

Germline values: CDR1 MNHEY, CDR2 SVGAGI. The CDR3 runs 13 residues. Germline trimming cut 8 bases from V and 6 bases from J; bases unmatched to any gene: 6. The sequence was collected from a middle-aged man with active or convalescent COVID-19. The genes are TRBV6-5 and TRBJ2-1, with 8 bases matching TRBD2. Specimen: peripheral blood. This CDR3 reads CASLPGTSNEQFF. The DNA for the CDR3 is TGTGCCAGCCTTCCCGGGACTAGCAATGAGCAGTTCTTC.